Listed below are T cell receptor beta chains from one sample, sequenced in a study of cytomegalovirus exposure and HLA in healthy donors. Method: immunoSEQ multiplex PCR; TCRdb's copy keeps in-frame clones and lacks some. The sample consists of around 92,000 clones, around 81% of them appearing once. The sequencing sample was made of PBMCs. Receptors originate from a female donor in good health and CMV-seropositive. The CDR3 runs from the conserved cysteine through the conserved F or W. The D gene is left open where the match is weak. A clone size is listed for some rows: how often the clone was seen (once, few, many), or a class if it is expanded.

j_gene,d_gene,v_gene,len,abundance,CDR3nt,CDR3aa
TRBJ1-2,-,TRBV5-1,15,-,TGCGCCAGCAGCTTGGCCCCGGGGACTAACTATGGCTACACCTTC,CASSLAPGTNYGYTF
TRBJ2-7,-,TRBV2,15,-,TGTGCCAGCAGTGATAGGGGGTGGGGTCATTACGAGCAGTACTTC,CASSDRGWGHYEQYF
TRBJ2-1,-,TRBV2,16,-,TGTGCCAGCTCCAAAGGGACCGGGGGAAAGTACAATGAGCAGTTCTTC,CASSKGTGGKYNEQFF
TRBJ1-5,TRBD1,TRBV19,15,-,TGTGCCAGTAGTATGGGACAGGGGGACAATCAGCCCCAGCATTTT,CASSMGQGDNQPQHF
TRBJ2-5,TRBD2,TRBV6-1,14,-,TGTGCCAGCAGTGTAGGACTAGCGTGGGAGACCCAGTACTTC,CASSVGLAWETQYF
TRBJ1-1,TRBD1,TRBV5-1,13,-,TGCGCCAGCAGCTCCAGGGGGGCCACTGAAGCTTTCTTT,CASSSRGATEAFF
TRBJ2-3,TRBD2,TRBV6-1,16,-,TGTGCCATCAGTGCCGGGACTAGCGAAAGCACAGATACGCAGTATTTT,CAISAGTSESTDTQYF
TRBJ2-1,TRBD2,TRBV7-2,17,-,TGTGCCAGCAGCTTGGTCGCTAGCGGGGGATTGATCAATGAGCAGTTCTTC,CASSLVASGGLINEQFF
TRBJ1-1,TRBD1,TRBV27,13,-,TGTGCCAGCAGTTACAGGGGTGAGACTGAAGCTTTCTTT,CASSYRGETEAFF
TRBJ2-3,TRBD2,TRBV7-6,16,-,TGTGCCAGCAGCTTCGGACTAGCGGGTGCCACAGATACGCAGTATTTT,CASSFGLAGATDTQYF
TRBJ2-7,TRBD1,TRBV6-5,12,-,TGTGCCAGCAATCTAAGGGGGCGCGAGCAGTACTTC,CASNLRGREQYF
TRBJ1-5,-,TRBV2,14,-,TGTGCCAGCTCCATCCCGAGCGGTAATCAGCCCCAGCATTTT,CASSIPSGNQPQHF
TRBJ1-1,-,TRBV4-1,15,few,TGCGCCAGCAGCCATTCTAACCTCCTGAACACTGAAGCTTTCTTT,CASSHSNLLNTEAFF
TRBJ2-1,TRBD2,TRBV27,18,-,TGTGCCAGCAGTTTAACCCTTCGGTACGCGGGAGTATACAATGAGCAGTTCTTC,CASSLTLRYAGVYNEQFF
TRBJ1-1,TRBD1,TRBV27,14,-,TGTGCCAGCAGTGCGGGACAGGGGGTCACTGAAGCTTTCTTT,CASSAGQGVTEAFF
TRBJ1-2,TRBD1,TRBV11-1,14,-,TGTGCCAGCAGCTTCGCGGACGGACAGGTGGGCTACACCTTC,CASSFADGQVGYTF
TRBJ2-2,TRBD1,TRBV19,15,few,TGTGCCAGTCGTGGTGGACAGGGGAGGACCGGGGAGCTGTTTTTT,CASRGGQGRTGELFF
TRBJ2-7,TRBD2,TRBV5-4,15,few,TGTGCCAGCAGCTTGGGACTAGCGGGGGCCTACGAGCAGTACTTC,CASSLGLAGAYEQYF
TRBJ2-7,TRBD1,TRBV5-4,13,-,TGTGCCAGCAGTCGGGACAGGCAATACGAGCAGTACTTC,CASSRDRQYEQYF
TRBJ1-1,-,TRBV6-5,14,-,TGTGCCAGCAGTTACTCGAGGTTTCGGCCTGAAGCTTTCTTT,CASSYSRFRPEAFF
TRBJ2-7,-,TRBV6-5,15,-,TGTGCCAGCAGTTACACGGCAGGGGTTTCTTACGAGCAGTACTTC,CASSYTAGVSYEQYF
TRBJ1-4,TRBD1,TRBV19,16,-,TGTGCCAGTAGTACGCTTTACAGGGGGGCAAGCAGAAAACTGTTTTTT,CASSTLYRGASRKLFF
TRBJ2-7,-,TRBV28,11,once,TGTGCCAGCAGTCGCTCCTACGAGCAGTACTTC,CASSRSYEQYF
TRBJ1-1,-,TRBV25-1,17,-,TGTGCCAGCAGTGGCCTGGCAGGGCGAAGCATGAACACTGAAGCTTTCTTT,CASSGLAGRSMNTEAFF
TRBJ2-5,TRBD1,TRBV5-4,16,once,TGTGCCAGCAGCTCTCCGGGACAGGGGTTTATGAAGACCCAGTACTTC,CASSSPGQGFMKTQYF
TRBJ1-4,-,TRBV6-1,16,-,TGTGCCAGCAGTGAAGCGAAAGGGGCCACTAATGAAAAACTGTTTTTT,CASSEAKGATNEKLFF
TRBJ2-2,-,TRBV19,11,-,TGTGCCAGTAGTTCGTCCGGGGAGCTGTTTTTT,CASSSSGELFF
TRBJ1-1,TRBD1,TRBV19,15,-,TGTGCCAGTAGTAAAGGGAGGACAGGGGAGATTGAAGCTTTCTTT,CASSKGRTGEIEAFF
TRBJ2-1,-,TRBV5-6,13,-,TGTGCCAGCAGCTTTAGTGGGGGGAATGAGCAGTTCTTC,CASSFSGGNEQFF
TRBJ2-3,-,TRBV11-2,13,-,TGTGCCAGCAGCCTAGATCCGGGGGATACGCAGTATTTT,CASSLDPGDTQYF
TRBJ1-1,-,TRBV29-1,12,-,TGCAGCGTTATTGGGGGGGTCTCTGAAGCTTTCTTT,CSVIGGVSEAFF
TRBJ1-2,TRBD1,TRBV7-2,14,-,TGTGCCAGCAGTCTCAGACAGGGAAACTATGGCTACACCTTC,CASSLRQGNYGYTF
TRBJ1-2,-,TRBV5-1,14,-,TGCGCCAGCAGCTTGGGTCGCGACAGAGGAGGCTACACCTTC,CASSLGRDRGGYTF
TRBJ2-1,-,TRBV6-1,18,once,TGTGCCAGCAGTGAAGGAGGTCGGTCTGGCTATATTAAGAATGAGCAGTTCTTC,CASSEGGRSGYIKNEQFF
TRBJ1-2,TRBD1,TRBV15,14,-,TGTGCCACCAGCAGACGGGACAGGGACTATGGCTACACCTTC,CATSRRDRDYGYTF
TRBJ1-1,-,TRBV7-2,15,-,TGTGCCAGCAGCCGACTCGTACAGGGACACACTGAAGCTTTCTTT,CASSRLVQGHTEAFF
TRBJ1-4,-,TRBV6-5,16,-,TGTGCCAGCAGTTACTCGAGGATCCCGTTGAATGAAAAACTGTTTTTT,CASSYSRIPLNEKLFF
TRBJ2-7,TRBD1,TRBV14,15,-,TGTGCCAGCAGCTACGGACAGGGGTTCTCCTACGAGCAGTACTTC,CASSYGQGFSYEQYF
TRBJ2-3,TRBD2,TRBV7-9,15,-,TGTGCCAGCAGCCTACTAGCGGGAGGCACAGATACGCAGTATTTT,CASSLLAGGTDTQYF
TRBJ1-1,TRBD1,TRBV5-1,15,-,TGCGCCAGCAGCCCACAGGGGGCGTTTAGCACTGAAGCTTTCTTT,CASSPQGAFSTEAFF
TRBJ2-7,-,TRBV2,13,-,TGTGCCAGCACGGTGGGCAGGGCGAGCGAGCAGTACTTC,CASTVGRASEQYF
TRBJ2-5,-,TRBV5-4,15,once,TGTGCCAGCAGCCTCCGGGTCGTTTCTCAAGAGACCCAGTACTTC,CASSLRVVSQETQYF
TRBJ2-2,TRBD2,TRBV5-4,18,-,TGTGCCAGCAGCCAAGCGGGACTAGCGGGACCGAACACCGGGGAGCTGTTTTTT,CASSQAGLAGPNTGELFF
TRBJ2-5,TRBD2,TRBV25-1,17,once,TGTGCCAGCAGTGACTCAAGGGCGGGGGGGCCGAGGGAGACCCAGTACTTC,CASSDSRAGGPRETQYF
TRBJ1-1,TRBD1,TRBV7-7,13,few,TGTGCCAGCAGCGTGGGACAGTTCACTGAAGCTTTCTTT,CASSVGQFTEAFF